This TCR beta chain originates from a study of blood T cell repertoires in COVID-19. Per the authors' pipeline: Scientists estimated how many nucleated cells there were by amplifying reference gene primers. Sequencing used immunoSEQ multiplex PCR; TCRdb keeps in-frame clones, though not all of them. For V, J and clone size, that table is used; D and trimming come from the DNA. The table has a few hundred thousand clones, around 86% seen once. The length of the CDR3 is 16 residues. Trimming removed 1 base from V and 4 bases from J; junction bases left unmatched: 6. Germline V gives CDR1 SGHTA, CDR2 FQGNSA.

The J gene is TRBJ2-3, the V gene TRBV7-2; TRBD2 agrees at 9 bases. The TCR was taken from a man aged 25-45 years who had recovered from COVID-19. The specimen sequenced was PBMCs or T cells enriched from blood (not recorded which). In nucleotides, the CDR3 is TGTGCCAGCAGCTTAGGGGCTAGCGGGACGGCAGATACGCAGTATTTT. Its protein product is CASSLGASGTADTQYF.